These 7 T cell receptor beta chains were all obtained from the same sample, sequenced in a study of T cell changes during pregnancy in multiple sclerosis. Sequencing was performed with immunoSEQ multiplex PCR; in TCRdb, only in-frame clones are kept and a portion is missing. The data hold under 110,000 clones, with about 90% observed a single time. Sample: peripheral blood, taken in the second trimester of pregnancy. The receptors shown here come from a female donor with multiple sclerosis, enrolled in a pregnancy study.

This sequence joins TRBV5-1 and TRBJ2-1; 10 nucleotides match TRBD2. CDR1 SGHRS and CDR2 YFSETQ come from the germline V gene. The CDR3 spans 14 residues. Losses at the gene ends were 1 base for V and 9 bases for J; bases not matched to a gene: 4. The CDR3 nucleotides read TGCGCCAGCAGCTTGATCTTAGCGGGAGGTGAGCAGTTCTTC. Amino acids: CASSLILAGGEQFF.

The rearrangement uses TRBV2 and TRBJ1-5, with 9 bases matching TRBD1. Germline CDR1 is SNHLY and CDR2 is FYNNEI. J gave up 4 bases and V 4 bases, and 2 bases lay outside the gene matches. CDR3 length: 14 amino acids. CDR3 amino acids: CASSGQGVNQPQHF. The CDR3 DNA follows: TGTGCCAGCAGTGGACAGGGGGTGAATCAGCCCCAGCATTTT.

The V call is TRBV28, the J call TRBJ2-3; TRBD2 might be the D (6 bases). From germline, CDR1 is MDHEN and CDR2 SYDVKM. Trimming took off 4 bases at V and 4 bases at J, with 12 bases between the two ends. The CDR3 is made up of 14 amino acids. As DNA, the CDR3 is TGTGCCAGCAGTTATTCGGGGACTCCAGATACGCAGTATTTT. It yields the protein CASSYSGTPDTQYF.

The chain employs TRBV5-4 and TRBJ2-7; the D gene is possibly TRBD2 (6 bases). CDR1 is SGHNT and CDR2 is YYREEE in the germline V gene (reference sequence). The CDR3 has 15 residues. Deletions cut 0 bases from V and 3 bases from J, with 13 bases between. The CDR3 sequence is CASSLVSGRDYEQYF. As DNA, the CDR3 is TGTGCCAGCAGCTTGGTTAGCGGTCGGGACTACGAGCAGTACTTC.

The chain employs TRBV2 and TRBJ2-7; 8 bases are a match to TRBD1. The CDR3 is 15 amino acids. After removal of 6 bases from V and 2 bases from J, the junction contained 9 bases not matched to a gene. Germline V CDR1 and CDR2: SNHLY, FYNNEI. The CDR3 sequence is CASRPPGGAPYEQYF. The CDR3 DNA reads TGTGCCAGCAGGCCCCCAGGGGGCGCCCCCTACGAGCAGTACTTC.

The rearrangement joins TRBV7-9 to TRBJ2-3, with 9 positions matching TRBD2. CDR1 SEHNR and CDR2 FQNEAQ come from the germline V gene (reference sequence). The CDR3 loop spans 14 amino acids. J gave up 7 bases and V 2 bases, and 4 bases lay outside the gene matches. The CDR3 DNA reads TGTGCCAGCAGCTTAACCCTAGCGGGAAATACGCAGTATTTT. Amino acid sequence: CASSLTLAGNTQYF.

The chain recombines TRBV10-3 with TRBJ1-1; 7 bases align to TRBD1. Germline trimming cut 4 bases from V and 2 bases from J; bases unmatched to any gene: 10. The germline V gene encodes CDR1 ENHRY and CDR2 SYGVKD. The CDR3 covers 16 residues. The CDR3 sequence is CAISGSTGKGNTEAFF. The CDR3 DNA sequence: TGTGCCATCAGTGGCTCGACAGGGAAGGGAAACACTGAAGCTTTCTTT.